The subject of this entry is one T cell receptor (beta chain). Its target is unknown. Isolated RNA was reverse transcribed in full, so expressed TCRB transcripts were sequenced. Libraries were prepared by immunoSEQ multiplex PCR; TCRdb keeps only in-frame clonotypes and omits some of them. The sample contains over 500,000 clones, less than 20% of which appear only once. These data originate in a study of beta chain features in type 1 diabetes. V lost 7 bases and J lost 3; bases outside the gene matches: 7. This CDR3 is built from 15 residues. Per germline, CDR1 MNHEY and CDR2 SVGAGI. CD45RO/CCR7/CD25/CD127/CD95/CD27 sorting isolated CD4+ naive, central memory, regulatory and stem cell-like memory cells. Study results and limitations: For Type 1 diabetes patients, all four CD4+ subsets carried TCRB CDR3s that were moderately but significantly shorter.

The chain combines TRBV6-5 with TRBJ2-1; TRBD1 agrees at 9 bases. The origin of this receptor is a man between 18 and 29 years old in good health. Sequenced: naive CD4+ T cells from blood. CDR3 sequence (DNA): TGTGCCAGCACCCGGGGGGACAGGGTCTACAATGAGCAGTTCTTC. It yields the protein CASTRGDRVYNEQFF.